This T cell receptor (beta chain) was sequenced during a study of long-term antiretroviral therapy in people with HIV. Study-wide results and caveats: Despite increasing after ART, diversity remained lower than that of transplant donor controls.

With survey level as its setting, the immunoSEQ assay was v3.0. This table comes from immunoSEQ multiplex PCR, and its TCRdb copy is limited to in-frame clones, with some not included. Counted here are 20,000 or so clones, over 60% occurring once; the ten biggest clones make up approximately 9%. Comment on this clone: Its antigen remains unidentified.

For each donor, at least one pre-ART and at least two post-ART PBMC samples were available. Per the germline V gene, CDR1 is SEHNR and CDR2 is FQNEAQ (reference sequence). This CDR3 region has 13 residues. The germline V and J ends were trimmed by 7 bases and 4 bases, with 14 bases remaining between them. This TCR derives from a man aged 18 to 29 with HIV. The source was unsorted PBMCs, collected 0.5 years before starting antiretroviral therapy. The chain couples TRBV7-9 to TRBJ2-7; no clear D gene. In nucleotides, the CDR3 is TGTGCCAGCACCCTAAGGCAGCCGTACGAGCAGTACTTC. It encodes CASTLRQPYEQYF.